The 21 T cell receptor beta chains presented below share a single source sample, sequenced in a study of T cell clones after liver transplantation. Method: immunoSEQ multiplex PCR; TCRdb's copy keeps in-frame clones and lacks some. The top ten hold 2.5% to 3.5% of the sample, which has about 76,000 clones, 83% seen once. The source material was CD4+ T cells from blood, sampled at the 22-month timepoint. Source of these receptors: a human patient who received a liver transplant. A subset of T cells may come from the graft donor.

This clone was observed a handful of times. This CDR3 reads CASNGPGLIQETQYF. The CDR3, as DNA: TGCGCCAGCAATGGTCCGGGTTTGATACAAGAGACCCAGTACTTC. The genes are TRBV5-1 and TRBJ2-5; no clear D. The CDR3 runs to 15 residues. Trimming removed 6 bases at V and 2 bases at J, with 17 bases between. From germline, CDR1 is SGHRS and CDR2 YFSETQ.

In its sample, this clone was seen a few times. The CDR3 region is CASSQIGLASIQETQYF. The CDR3 DNA follows: TGTGCCAGCAGCCAAATTGGACTAGCGAGTATCCAAGAGACCCAGTACTTC. This chain connects TRBV5-6 to TRBJ2-5; 9 bases agree with TRBD2. The CDR3 contains 17 residues. Germline V gives CDR1 SGHDT, CDR2 YYEEEE. V was pared by 4 bases and J by 1 base, with 11 bases of the junction left unmatched.

This rearrangement joins TRBV7-8 to TRBJ2-2; D gene ambiguous. Germline CDR1 reads SGHVS; CDR2 reads FQNEAQ. This CDR3 has 13 residues. With 5 bases removed from V and 0 bases from J, the gap between germline ends came to 4 bases. For the CDR3, the DNA is TGTGCCAGCAGCCTAACGAACACCGGGGAGCTGTTTTTT. Translated, it gives CASSLTNTGELFF.

The chain combines TRBV5-1 with TRBJ1-3, with D unresolved. Germline loops: CDR1 SGHRS, CDR2 YFSETQ. This CDR3 has 16 amino acids. Trimming cost V 0 bases and J 0 bases, with 10 bases left between them. The CDR3 is CASSLGQVDSGNTIYF. The CDR3 DNA reads as TGCGCCAGCAGCTTGGGCCAGGTGGACTCTGGAAACACCATATATTTT.

The chain recombines TRBV2 with TRBJ1-5; D not certain. The germline V gene encodes CDR1 SNHLY and CDR2 FYNNEI. The CDR3 totals 13 residues. The V end was cut by 6 bases, the J end by 4 bases, with 10 bases between. The CDR3: CASSPTGNQPQHF. For the CDR3, the DNA is TGTGCCAGCAGCCCGACGGGGAATCAGCCCCAGCATTTT.

The count of this clone is one. The chain combines TRBV28 with TRBJ1-1; the D gene is possibly TRBD1 (5 bases). The CDR3 is made up of 15 amino acids. V lost 3 bases to trimming and J lost 1 base, with 12 bases between them. The germline V gene has CDR1 MDHEN and CDR2 SYDVKM. This CDR3 reads CASSFYQGSNTEAFF. CDR3 DNA: TGTGCCAGCAGTTTCTACCAGGGATCGAACACTGAAGCTTTCTTT.

The chain employs TRBV28 and TRBJ2-1; 7 nucleotides align to TRBD2. CDR1 and CDR2 (germline): MDHEN, SYDVKM. The J segment lost 5 bases and the V segment lost 3 bases, leaving 7 bases of the junction unmatched. This CDR3 is 15 amino acids long. The CDR3 protein is CASSFQAGLNNEQFF. DNA for the CDR3: TGTGCCAGCAGTTTCCAAGCGGGGCTTAACAATGAGCAGTTCTTC. Filled out from reference TRBV28 and TRBJ2-1, the complete variable domain reads DVKVTQSSRYLVKRTGEKVFLECVQDMDHENMFWYRQDPGLGLRLIYFSYDVKMKEKGDIPEGYSVSREKKERFSLILESASTNQTSMYLCASSFQAGLNNEQFFGPGTRLTVL.

The V gene is TRBV7-2, the J gene TRBJ2-7, with D possibly TRBD1 on 6 matching bases. Germline lookup yields CDR1 SGHTA and CDR2 FQGNSA. This CDR3 is 17 amino acids long. V was cut by 2 bases and J by 2 bases, with 19 bases left in between. The CDR3, as DNA: TGTGCCAGCAGCTTAAGCCTCCGGCAGGGGCCCCCCTACGAGCAGTACTTC. Its translation is CASSLSLRQGPPYEQYF.

The chain has TRBV7-9 and TRBJ2-2, with 8 bases fitting TRBD2. This CDR3 has 18 residues. The germline V gene has CDR1 SEHNR and CDR2 FQNEAQ (reference sequence). The ends lost 2 bases at V and 8 bases at J; junction bases unmatched: 16. The DNA for the CDR3 is TGTGCCAGCAGCTTATTATACGCGGGAGGCCCGATTTTAGGGGAGCTGTTTTTT. Residues: CASSLLYAGGPILGELFF.

The rearrangement joins TRBV4-3 to TRBJ2-3; perhaps TRBD1 as D (6 bases). Trimming stripped 4 bases from V and 1 base from J, with 15 bases between. Germline V gives CDR1 LGHNA, CDR2 YSLEER. The CDR3 runs to 16 residues. CDR3 bases: TGCGCCAGCAGCCTATCCGGGACACCCGGCACAGATACGCAGTATTTT. Protein sequence: CASSLSGTPGTDTQYF.

This clone occurred once. V usage is TRBV5-5 and J usage is TRBJ1-1, with 7 bases lining up with TRBD1. The V gene end was trimmed by 7 bases and the J gene end by 6 bases; junction bases not matched to a gene: 9. The CDR3 runs 13 residues. The V gene's germline CDR1 is SGHKS and CDR2 YYEKEE (reference sequence). The CDR3 is CASGHRTGPEAFF. The CDR3 DNA is TGTGCCAGCGGACACCGGACAGGCCCTGAAGCTTTCTTT. The variable domain in full, completed from reference TRBV5-5 and TRBJ1-1, reads DAGVTQSPTHLIKTRGQQVTLRCSPISGHKSVSWYQQVLGQGPQFIFQYYEKEERGRGNFPDRFSARQFPNYSSELNVNALLLGDSALYLCASGHRTGPEAFFGQGTRLTVV.

The chain links TRBV7-3 to TRBJ2-1; D is possibly TRBD2 (7 bases). Trimming pared 2 bases from V and 5 bases from J, leaving 16 bases between. In germline, CDR1 is SGHTA, CDR2 FQGTGA. This CDR3 is built from 16 residues. The CDR3 reads CASSLPGEGKHNEQFF. The DNA for the CDR3 is TGTGCCAGCAGCTTACCAGGGGAGGGTAAGCACAATGAGCAGTTCTTC.

The chain joins TRBV5-1 to TRBJ2-5; weak D call: TRBD1 (5 bases). Germline CDR1 reads SGHRS; CDR2 reads YFSETQ. The CDR3 is 13 residues long. Between the trimmed V and J ends, which lost 5 bases and 7 bases, there was a span of 15 bases. The CDR3 loop reads CASRPTGSGTQYF. CDR3 coding DNA: TGCGCCAGCAGACCTACAGGCTCGGGGACCCAGTACTTC. The entire variable domain, with the rest obtained from reference TRBV5-1 and TRBJ2-5, is as follows: KAGVTQTPRYLIKTRGQQVTLSCSPISGHRSVSWYQQTPGQGLQFLFEYFSETQRNKGNFPGRFSGRQFSNSRSEMNVSTLELGDSALYLCASRPTGSGTQYFGPGTRLLVL.

This chain uses TRBV2 with TRBJ2-7; 9 positions agree with TRBD1. V shed 11 bases and J 4 bases; nucleotides not matched to a gene: 12. Germline assignment: CDR1 SNHLY and CDR2 FYNNEI. This CDR3 has 14 amino acids. The CDR3 DNA is TGTGCCCGCATCCTACACAGGGGGCATTACGAGCAGTACTTC. Amino acid sequence: CARILHRGHYEQYF. The whole variable domain, filled in from reference TRBV2 and TRBJ2-7, reads EPEVTQTPSHQVTQMGQEVILRCVPISNHLYFYWYRQILGQKVEFLVSFYNNEISEKSEIFDDQFSVERPDGSNFTLKIRSTKLEDSAMYFCARILHRGHYEQYFGPGTRLTVT.

The chain is built from TRBV5-5 and TRBJ1-2; D is perhaps TRBD1 (5 bases). The V gene lost 3 bases and the J gene lost 4 bases, with 13 bases spanning the gap. The CDR3 consists of 14 residues. In germline, CDR1 is SGHKS, CDR2 YYEKEE (reference sequence). Written as DNA, the CDR3 is TGTGCCAGCAGCTCCATCGGGGCGAGCTATGGCTACACCTTC. Protein sequence: CASSSIGASYGYTF.

V is TRBV29-1 and J is TRBJ2-7, with unresolved D. Trimming left V 6 bases short and J 5 bases short, with 17 bases between. The CDR3 is 13 residues long. CDR1 SQVTM and CDR2 ANQGSEA come from the germline V gene. This CDR3 is CSVNNVNGDEQYF. CDR3 DNA: TGCAGCGTCAATAACGTAAATGGTGACGAGCAGTACTTC.

The count of this clone is one. This rearrangement joins TRBV7-3 to TRBJ2-2; D unclear. The CDR3 runs 14 residues. Trimming left V 5 bases short and J 6 bases short, with 13 bases between. Germline CDR1 SGHTA, CDR2 FQGTGA. CDR3 in amino acids: CASSTTDAPGELFF. The CDR3 DNA follows: TGTGCCAGCAGCACCACTGACGCTCCCGGGGAGCTGTTTTTT.

The chain has TRBV15 and TRBJ2-2; D unresolved. This CDR3 contains 18 residues. Deletions cut 2 bases from V and 5 bases from J, with 21 bases between. CDR1 and CDR2 from the germline V gene are LNHNV and YYDKDF (reference sequence). The CDR3: CATSRTLPNSANTGELFF. DNA of the CDR3: TGTGCCACCAGCAGAACCCTCCCTAACTCAGCCAATACCGGGGAGCTGTTTTTT.

This clone turned up a few times. V usage is TRBV11-2 and J usage is TRBJ1-2; D is perhaps TRBD1 (6 bases). CDR3 length: 13 amino acids. Germline CDR1 and CDR2: SGHAT and FQNNGV. V lost 5 bases to trimming and J lost 2 bases, with 9 bases between them. CDR3 sequence (DNA): TGTGCCAGCAGCGCCGGACAGAACTATGGCTACACCTTC. It is translated as CASSAGQNYGYTF. Full variable domain (missing parts from reference TRBV11-2 and TRBJ1-2): EAGVAQSPRYKIIEKRQSVAFWCNPISGHATLYWYQQILGQGPKLLIQFQNNGVVDDSQLPKDRFSAERLKGVDSTLKIQPAKLEDSAVYLCASSAGQNYGYTFGSGTRLTVV.

In its sample, this clone was seen a few times. V gene TRBV7-2 combines with J gene TRBJ1-6, with 11 bases identical to TRBD1. Germline CDR1 and CDR2: SGHTA and FQGNSA. The CDR3 extends over 17 amino acids. Trimming removed 2 bases from V and 4 bases from J; junction bases left unmatched: 4. The CDR3 nucleotides read TGTGCCAGCAGCTTACTAGGGACAGGGGGGTATAATTCACCCCTCCACTTT. It specifies CASSLLGTGGYNSPLHF.

The J gene is TRBJ2-4, the V gene TRBV7-2, with D maybe TRBD1 (5 bases). This CDR3 region has 15 residues. Per germline, CDR1 SGHTA and CDR2 FQGNSA. The V end lost 1 base, the J end lost 5 bases, and 12 bases lay between the germline ends. Here the CDR3 DNA reads TGTGCCAGCAGCTTAGTTGGGGCTAGGCAAAACATTCAGTACTTC. Amino acids: CASSLVGARQNIQYF.